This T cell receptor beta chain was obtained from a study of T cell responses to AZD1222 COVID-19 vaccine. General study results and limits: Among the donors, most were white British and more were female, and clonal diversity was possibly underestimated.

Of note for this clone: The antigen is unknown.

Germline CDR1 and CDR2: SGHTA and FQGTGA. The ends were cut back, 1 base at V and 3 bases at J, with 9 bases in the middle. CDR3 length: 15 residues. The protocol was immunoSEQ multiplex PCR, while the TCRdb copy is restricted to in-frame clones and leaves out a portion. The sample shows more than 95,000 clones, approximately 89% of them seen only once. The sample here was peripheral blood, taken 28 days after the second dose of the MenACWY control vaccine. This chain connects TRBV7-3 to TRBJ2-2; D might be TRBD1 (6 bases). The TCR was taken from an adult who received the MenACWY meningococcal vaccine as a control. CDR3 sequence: CASSLRGQDTGELFF. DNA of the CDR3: TGTGCCAGCAGCTTAAGGGGGCAGGACACCGGGGAGCTGTTTTTT.